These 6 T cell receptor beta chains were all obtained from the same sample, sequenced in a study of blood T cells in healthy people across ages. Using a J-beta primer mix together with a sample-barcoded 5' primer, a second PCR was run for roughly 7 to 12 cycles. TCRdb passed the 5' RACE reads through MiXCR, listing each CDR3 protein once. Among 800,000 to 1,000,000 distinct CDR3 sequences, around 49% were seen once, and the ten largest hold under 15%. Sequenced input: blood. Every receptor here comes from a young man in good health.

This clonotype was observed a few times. The CDR3 loop reads CASSQRASPLHF. CDR3 bases: TGTGCCAGCAGTCAGAGGGCTTCACCCCTCCACTTT. The chain carries TRBV27 and TRBJ1-6; no clear D. CDR1 is MNHEY, CDR2 SMNVEV, per germline (reference sequence). Between the trimmed V and J ends, which lost 5 bases and 9 bases, there was a span of 8 bases. The CDR3 is 12 residues long.

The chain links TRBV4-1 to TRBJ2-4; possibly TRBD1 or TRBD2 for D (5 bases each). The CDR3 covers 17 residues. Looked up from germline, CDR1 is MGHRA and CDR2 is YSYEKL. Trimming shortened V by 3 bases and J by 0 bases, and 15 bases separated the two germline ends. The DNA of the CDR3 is TGCGCCAGCAGCCATTCTCAGGGCGGACTAGCCAAAAACATTCAGTACTTC. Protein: CASSHSQGGLAKNIQYF.

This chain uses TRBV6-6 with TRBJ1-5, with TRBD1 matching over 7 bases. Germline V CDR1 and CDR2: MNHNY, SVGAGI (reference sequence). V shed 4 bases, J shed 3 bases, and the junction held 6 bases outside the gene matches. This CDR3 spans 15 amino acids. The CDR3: CASSSTGATNQPQHF. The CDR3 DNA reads TGTGCCAGCAGTTCTACAGGGGCAACCAATCAGCCCCAGCATTTT.

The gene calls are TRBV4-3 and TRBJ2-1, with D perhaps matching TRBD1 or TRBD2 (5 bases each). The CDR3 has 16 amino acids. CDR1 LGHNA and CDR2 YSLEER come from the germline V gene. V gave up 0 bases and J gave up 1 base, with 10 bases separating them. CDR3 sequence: CASSQEIWGSYNEQFF. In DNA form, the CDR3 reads TGCGCCAGCAGCCAAGAAATTTGGGGGTCCTACAATGAGCAGTTCTTC.

DNA for the CDR3: TGTGCCAGCAGCGTAGATTCGGTGGGTGGGGGCAACGAGCAGTACTTC. Amino acid sequence: CASSVDSVGGGNEQYF. The chain links TRBV9 to TRBJ2-7; perhaps TRBD1 as D (6 bases). The CDR3 has 16 residues. CDR1 SGDLS and CDR2 YYNGEE come from the germline V gene. Trimming removed 0 bases at V and 5 bases at J, with 18 bases between.

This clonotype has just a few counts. CDR3 residues: CASSQNGHGYTF. The CDR3 DNA reads TGCGCCAGCAGCCAAAATGGCCATGGCTACACCTTC. The chain carries TRBV4-1 and TRBJ1-2, with D hard to call. The germline V gene encodes CDR1 MGHRA and CDR2 YSYEKL. The length of the CDR3 is 12 residues. The germline V and J ends were trimmed by 2 bases and 6 bases, with 7 bases remaining between them.